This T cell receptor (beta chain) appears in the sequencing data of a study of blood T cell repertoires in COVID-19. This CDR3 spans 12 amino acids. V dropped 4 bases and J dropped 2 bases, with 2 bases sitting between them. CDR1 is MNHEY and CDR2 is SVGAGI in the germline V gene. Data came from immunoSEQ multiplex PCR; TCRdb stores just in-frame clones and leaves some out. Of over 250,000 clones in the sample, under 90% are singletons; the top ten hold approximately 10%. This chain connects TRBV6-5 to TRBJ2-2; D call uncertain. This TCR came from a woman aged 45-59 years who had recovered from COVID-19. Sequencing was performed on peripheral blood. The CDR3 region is CASSLNTGELFF. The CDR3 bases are TGTGCCAGCAGTTTAAACACCGGGGAGCTGTTTTTT.